This T cell receptor (beta chain) is from a study of T cell responses to AZD1222 COVID-19 vaccine. The overall study: Researchers grouped second doses given at about 4 or about 12 weeks into one pool.

Study outcomes and limitations: Only 6 or 7 people who got AZD1222 tested seropositive at baseline.

Trimming left V 3 bases short and J 0 bases short, with 13 bases between. CDR1 and CDR2 from the germline V gene are SGHRS and YFSETQ. CDR3 length: 15 residues. About this clone: No antigen is known for it.

Sequencing used immunoSEQ multiplex PCR; TCRdb keeps in-frame clones, though not all of them. The repertoire holds 150,000 or so clones, about 90% seen once, with about 4.6% in the top ten. The chain is built from TRBV5-1 and TRBJ2-7, with D possibly being TRBD1 (5 bases). This specimen was peripheral blood, taken on day 0 of AZD1222 vaccination. The receptor was isolated from an adult in good health. The DNA for the CDR3 is TGCGCCAGCAGCTCCCAGGGTGGGAACTCCTACGAGCAGTACTTC. This gives the protein CASSSQGGNSYEQYF.